The entry that follows covers one TCR beta chain sequence. This clonotype was seen ten or more times. This receptor's antigen is unknown. The record has no base qualities; no much larger clone is one base away. Library preparation used RACE. The instrument was a NextSeq 500. During library preparation, unique molecular identifiers were attached to individual cDNA molecules so that TCRs could be counted in a quantitative, reproducible way. Each blood RNA sample was used to sequence both TCR alpha and TCR beta chains. Processing in the source paper ran as follows. The median number of TCRs per sample was over 85,000, ranging from roughly 23,224 to 700,000. V, J and CDR3 annotation of the TCR reads was performed with the Decombinator software suite. For PS versus PT1 abundance plots, all samples were subsampled to the same number of TCRs (28,000). TCRs were defined as expanded if absent before sensitization and observed at least eight times at the 2-week time point. TCRdb reran the public reads through fastp at Q25 and MiXCR, keeping productive beta chains. A single entry per CDR3 protein holds the most common genes and DNA from its merged rows. These V and J calls are TCRdb output, not the study's own analysis. Within this sample are 35,000 to 45,000 distinct CDR3 sequences, with 8% to 9.5% of them counted one time only. 15% of the sample is taken by the ten largest.

The CDR3 measures 14 amino acids from cysteine to phenylalanine. Kept here is only the CDR3 DNA, which spans 42 bases and is read in frame from base 1. At the junction V is shortened by 1 base and J by 8 bases, with 14 bases in between. Taken from the germline V gene (reference sequence), the CDR1 and CDR2 loops are LNHNV and YYDKDF. Reading the label with the study, this specimen's time point is: patch test 2, 6 weeks after DPC sensitization. Sample treatment or condition, as interpreted from the label and publication: therapeutic diphenylcyclopropenone sensitization with weekly scalp DPC. At each patch-test visit, blood was drawn before the patch test was applied. Patients were eligible if aged 18 to 70, diagnosed with alopecia and judged suitable for DPC therapy, and pregnant patients were excluded. Total RNA was extracted from unfractionated whole blood collected in Tempus Blood RNA tubes. This entry comes from a study of human T cells and chemical hapten exposure (dated by TCRdb to the early 2020s). In terms of the full investigation: For sensitization, 2% DPC in acetone was applied to a 2 cm by 2 cm area of upper inner arm skin. Patients additionally received weekly therapeutic DPC doses to the scalp throughout the roughly 25-week study period. Patch testing on the upper back used Finn chambers containing 0.01% DPC, with scoring done after 6 days according to International Contact Dermatitis Research Group standards. Alopecia areata with under or over 50% scalp involvement, alopecia totalis and alopecia universalis were represented in the patient cohort, which was mostly female. The libraries were sequenced as a pool, and the TCR yield per sample differed mostly because of small variations in library volumes within the pool. The study tracked peripheral blood TCR repertoire changes in vivo during primary and secondary sensitization to the hapten diphenylcyclopropenone (DPC) in alopecia patients. Blood samples were taken from patients before sensitization (week 0) and at 2, 6 and about 24 weeks after DPC sensitization. For TCR sequencing, blood came from 25 to 35 alopecia patients at anywhere from one to four time points (pre-sensitization, 2, 6 and 24 weeks). Overall results and qualifications from the work: No change with DPC sensitization was found in the number of TCRs above 1 in 1000 frequency, and no evidence of global repertoire structure alterations was found. Alopecia, a presumed autoimmune disease, was present in all patients, so the immune response of the patients might differ from that of healthy individuals. Patch test score was positively correlated with the number of PT1 expanded TCRs, with significance at thresholds 8, 16 and 32 but not at 4. Expanded TCRs formed significantly more large CDR3 similarity clusters than pre-sensitization or healthy control sets, consistent with antigen-driven responses. After repeated subsampling, changes were observed in the strength of the expansion versus patch-test correlation and in the threshold at which the correlation became significant.

Sequenced here: whole blood, sampled in connection with sensitization to the hapten diphenylcyclopropenone (DPC). The rearranged segments are TRBV15 and TRBJ1-2; the D gene lacks a confident call. The sequence was collected from a woman aged 40 to 55 with alopecia areata. Some clones in this sample may be carry-over from other donors' samples. For the CDR3, the sequence is CATSRGVDLRGYTF. The DNA is as follows: TGTGCCACCAGCAGAGGGGTGGATCTCCGGGGCTACACCTTC.